These 32 T cell receptor beta chains share one sample of origin, sequenced in a study of beta chain features in type 1 diabetes. All of the isolated RNA was reverse transcribed, so expressed TCRB transcripts were sequenced. Generated by immunoSEQ multiplex PCR, the TCRdb table keeps only in-frame clones and is missing some. The table records around 250,000 clones, around 14% of them present only once. The specimen was naive CD4+ T cells from blood. These receptors were obtained from a woman aged 40-49 years in good health.

The V call is TRBV6-1, the J call TRBJ2-5; the D gene is possibly TRBD2 (6 bases). The CDR3 loop spans 12 amino acids. V dropped 8 bases and J dropped 5 bases, with 12 bases sitting between them. The germline V gene encodes CDR1 MNHNS and CDR2 SASEGT. CDR3 nucleotide sequence: TGTGCCAGCGCTGGGGGGTGGGAGACCCAGTACTTC. Translating it yields CASAGGWETQYF.

This clone was seen many times. The rearrangement joins TRBV29-1 to TRBJ1-2; TRBD1 agrees at 8 bases. V dropped 7 bases and J dropped 5; count of bases not matched to a gene: 3. Looked up from germline, CDR1 is SQVTM and CDR2 is ANQGSEA. CDR3 length equals 11 residues. CDR3 coding DNA: TGCAGCGCACAGGGGGGATATGGCTACACCTTC. Amino acids: CSAQGGYGYTF.

This clone was seen at least ten times. The chain combines TRBV15 with TRBJ2-1; 11 bases fit TRBD2. The germline V gene encodes CDR1 LNHNV and CDR2 YYDKDF (reference sequence). This CDR3 is 14 amino acids long. V dropped 1 base and J dropped 9; count of bases not matched to a gene: 2. CDR3: CATSRVGTSGEQFF. Written as DNA, the CDR3 is TGTGCCACCAGCAGAGTGGGGACTAGCGGTGAGCAGTTCTTC.

The chain joins TRBV5-6 to TRBJ1-5; the match to TRBD1 covers 8 bases. The CDR3 has 16 residues. Germline CDR1 SGHDT, CDR2 YYEEEE. V lost 3 bases, J lost 3 bases, and 8 bases stayed unmatched. This CDR3 reads CASSWAGDRLNQPQHF. Here the CDR3 DNA reads TGTGCCAGCAGCTGGGCAGGGGACAGGCTCAATCAGCCCCAGCATTTT.

The table lists this clone with a few counts. The rearrangement joins TRBV7-8 to TRBJ1-5, with a tentative D call TRBD1 (6 bases). The germline CDR1 and CDR2 sequences are SGHVS and FQNEAQ. This CDR3 is built from 18 residues. V lost 1 base, J lost 1 base, and 17 bases lay in between. Written as DNA, the CDR3 is TGTGCCAGCAGCTTAGTGATGCCAGGGGTCGTAAGCAATCAGCCCCAGCATTTT. Encoded protein: CASSLVMPGVVSNQPQHF.

There are a few counts of this clone. This sequence joins TRBV9 and TRBJ2-5; 12 positions match TRBD2. CDR1 and CDR2 from the germline V gene are SGDLS and YYNGEE. The CDR3 length is 16 residues. Trimming at V came to 3 bases and at J to 3 bases, leaving 6 bases not matched to a gene. The CDR3 sequence is CASSAGASGGEETQYF. Here the CDR3 DNA reads TGTGCCAGCAGCGCCGGGGCTAGCGGGGGGGAAGAGACCCAGTACTTC.

The chain combines TRBV13 with TRBJ2-1; a weak D match, TRBD2 (6 bases). This CDR3 is 13 amino acids long. Germline-derived CDR1 and CDR2 are PRHDT and FYEKMQ (reference sequence). V lost 2 bases and J lost 9, with 11 bases in between. The CDR3 DNA sequence: TGTGCCAGCAGCTTAAGACTAGTGATTGAGCAGTTCTTC. Protein sequence: CASSLRLVIEQFF. The whole variable domain, filled in from reference TRBV13 and TRBJ2-1, reads AAGVIQSPRHLIKEKRETATLKCYPIPRHDTVYWYQQGPGQDPQFLISFYEKMQSDKGSIPDRFSAQQFSDYHSELNMSSLELGDSALYFCASSLRLVIEQFFGPGTRLTVL.

This clone was counted only a few times. The V call is TRBV7-2, the J call TRBJ2-7, with 9 positions matching TRBD1. V was clipped by 5 bases and J by 4 bases; unmatched bases: 6. The CDR3 consists of 14 residues. Germline V gene data show CDR1 as SGHTA and CDR2 as FQGNSA. CDR3 residues: CASSPDRGSYEQYF. The CDR3 DNA sequence: TGTGCCAGCAGCCCTGACAGGGGGTCTTACGAGCAGTACTTC.

This clone was seen only a few times. Distinct nucleotide sequences in the sample also encode this CDR3. The genes are TRBV5-1 and TRBJ2-5, with D tentatively TRBD2 (6 bases). The V and J ends lost 4 bases and 2 bases respectively, with 12 bases between them. The CDR3 has 14 residues. The germline V gene encodes CDR1 SGHRS and CDR2 YFSETQ. The chain's CDR3 is CASSRGSGQETQYF. The DNA for the CDR3 is TGCGCCAGCAGCCGGGGGTCGGGACAAGAGACCCAGTACTTC.

The V gene is TRBV10-3, the J gene TRBJ2-7; D may be TRBD2 (5 bases). Germline V gene lookup returns CDR1 ENHRY and CDR2 SYGVKD. This CDR3 is 12 amino acids long. Deletions cut 6 bases from V and 4 bases from J, with 10 bases between. In DNA, the CDR3 is TGTGCCATCAGATCCCCGGGATACGAGCAGTACTTC. Translating gives CAIRSPGYEQYF.

This clone came up a few times. The rearrangement joins TRBV6-5 to TRBJ1-1, with 7 bases lining up with TRBD1. Germline CDR1 reads MNHEY; CDR2 reads SVGAGI. The CDR3 extends over 14 amino acids. V gave up 6 bases and J gave up 5 bases; unmatched junction bases: 9. This CDR3 reads CASSPTDRATEAFF. DNA for the CDR3: TGTGCCAGCAGCCCAACCGACAGGGCTACTGAAGCTTTCTTT.

The chain recombines TRBV19 with TRBJ2-7; possibly TRBD1 for D (7 bases). The CDR3 extends over 14 amino acids. The germline V gene has CDR1 LNHDA and CDR2 SQIVND (reference sequence). With 4 bases removed from V and 6 bases from J, the gap between germline ends came to 16 bases. CDR3 DNA: TGTGCCAGTAGTAACGGGGCAGGGGGGTTCGAGCAGTACTTC. Translation: CASSNGAGGFEQYF.

The chain couples TRBV25-1 to TRBJ1-4, with D unclear. Germline lookup yields CDR1 MGHDK and CDR2 SYGVNS. Trimming took off 5 bases at V and 0 bases at J, with 10 bases between the two ends. The CDR3 sequence is 15 residues long. The CDR3 nucleotides read TGTGCCAGCAGTAGCACCGTTGCAACTAATGAAAAACTGTTTTTT. Protein product: CASSSTVATNEKLFF.

This clone was seen only a few times. The junction shows a germline mismatch at one end, possibly a read error. V gene TRBV2 combines with J gene TRBJ2-5, with 7 bases aligning to TRBD1. CDR1 is SNHLY, CDR2 FYNNEI, per germline. This CDR3 has 16 amino acids. CDR3 coding DNA: TGTGCCAGCAGTAAGGGTTGGACAGGCCACCAAAAGACCCAGTACTTC. Residues: CASSKGWTGHQKTQYF.

J is TRBJ2-3 and V is TRBV19, with 7 bases lining up with TRBD2. V lost 1 base to trimming and J lost 0 bases; unmatched junction nucleotides: 10. The length of the CDR3 is 18 residues. Germline V gene sequence: CDR1 LNHDA, CDR2 SQIVND (reference sequence). DNA of the CDR3: TGTGCCAGTAGTATAGCCCGGACTAGTCTAACTAGCACAGATACGCAGTATTTT. As protein: CASSIARTSLTSTDTQYF.

This clone came up a few times. The V and J genes are TRBV2 and TRBJ2-3; 10 bases are shared with TRBD2. Trimming cost V 7 bases and J 5 bases; bases outside gene matches: 3. Germline assignment: CDR1 SNHLY and CDR2 FYNNEI. The CDR3 is 13 amino acids. Here the CDR3 DNA reads TGTGCCAGCATTATAGCGGGGGGAGATACGCAGTATTTT. It translates to CASIIAGGDTQYF.

The V call is TRBV19, the J call TRBJ2-1; unclear D gene. There are 16 residues in the CDR3. V was pared by 2 bases and J by 0 bases, with 11 bases between. CDR1 and CDR2 from the germline V gene are LNHDA and SQIVND (reference sequence). CDR3 sequence: CASSITTLGSYNEQFF. The CDR3 bases are TGTGCCAGTAGTATAACGACTTTGGGCTCCTACAATGAGCAGTTCTTC.

The chain combines TRBV29-1 with TRBJ2-1; 8 bases line up with TRBD2. CDR1 is SQVTM and CDR2 is ANQGSEA in the germline V gene. The length of the CDR3 is 15 residues. V trimming: 5 bases; J trimming: 8 bases; junction bases outside the gene matches: 14. CDR3 in amino acids: CSVRGFNGGGHEQFF. CDR3 sequence (DNA): TGCAGCGTTCGAGGGTTTAACGGGGGGGGTCATGAGCAGTTCTTC.

The CDR3 DNA is TGCGCCAGCAGCAAGCAGGGGGCAGGGGAGACCCAGTACTTC. Amino acids: CASSKQGAGETQYF. The chain carries TRBV5-1 and TRBJ2-5; 8 bases fit TRBD1. Trimming removed 4 bases from V and 5 bases from J; junction bases left unmatched: 7. The CDR3 sequence is 14 residues long. Germline V CDR1 and CDR2: SGHRS, YFSETQ.

V usage is TRBV19 and J usage is TRBJ2-2, with 9 nucleotides matching TRBD2. The germline V gene has CDR1 LNHDA and CDR2 SQIVND (reference sequence). This CDR3 is built from 16 residues. With V trimmed by 1 base and J by 2 bases, 2 bases remained unmatched. CDR3 DNA sequence: TGTGCCAGTAGTATAGGACTAGCGGCTAACACCGGGGAGCTGTTTTTT. Amino acid sequence: CASSIGLAANTGELFF.

This clone was seen a few times. The rearrangement joins TRBV11-3 to TRBJ2-7; D is perhaps TRBD1 (6 bases). Deletions cut 4 bases from V and 6 bases from J, with 10 bases between. CDR1 is SGHNT, CDR2 YENEEA, per germline. This CDR3 is built from 12 residues. The CDR3 spells CASSSRTAEQYF. CDR3 in DNA: TGTGCCAGCAGCTCCCGGACAGCCGAGCAGTACTTC.

This clone was recorded a few times. The junction departs from the called germline gene at one end, perhaps through a read error. J is TRBJ2-7 and V is TRBV7-7, with 8 bases aligning to TRBD2. From germline, CDR1 is SSHAT and CDR2 FNYEAQ (reference sequence). The CDR3 loop spans 15 amino acids. CDR3 sequence reads: CASSLGAGGSYEQYF. DNA of the CDR3: TGTGCTAGCAGCTTAGGGGCGGGGGGCTCCTACGAGCAGTACTTC.

The V call is TRBV2, the J call TRBJ2-7; 11 bases line up with TRBD2. The germline V gene encodes CDR1 SNHLY and CDR2 FYNNEI. There are 14 residues in the CDR3. Losses at the gene ends were 2 bases for V and 4 bases for J; bases not matched to a gene: 1. The chain's CDR3 is CASSETSGGYEQYF. For the CDR3, the DNA is TGTGCCAGCAGTGAAACTAGCGGGGGTTACGAGCAGTACTTC.

The chain is built from TRBV7-2 and TRBJ2-7, with 9 nucleotides matching TRBD2. The length of the CDR3 is 16 residues. The germline V gene encodes CDR1 SGHTA and CDR2 FQGNSA. The V segment lost 2 bases and the J segment 0 bases; nucleotides outside the gene matches: 5. The CDR3 here is CASSLRAGGISYEQYF. For the CDR3, the DNA is TGTGCCAGCAGCTTACGAGCGGGGGGCATCTCCTACGAGCAGTACTTC.

The gene calls are TRBV21-1 and TRBJ2-7; the D call of TRBD2 is as the table states it, not checked on the DNA. TRBV21-1 is assigned pseudogene status. This CDR3 is built from 14 residues. For the CDR3, the DNA is TGTGCCAGCAGCCCTTGGGGGGGGACCTACGAGCAGTACTTC. It is translated as CASSPWGGTYEQYF.

J is TRBJ2-1 and V is TRBV11-2; 13 positions agree with TRBD2. Trimming removed 5 bases from V and 4 bases from J; junction bases left unmatched: 8. Germline values: CDR1 SGHAT, CDR2 FQNNGV. The CDR3 consists of 17 residues. CDR3 residues: CASSLRTSGGLYNEQFF. The CDR3 DNA sequence: TGTGCCAGCAGCCTAAGGACTAGCGGGGGACTATACAATGAGCAGTTCTTC.

The rearrangement uses TRBV27 and TRBJ1-3; D unresolved. The V and J ends lost 5 bases and 3 bases respectively, with 14 bases between them. Germline CDR1 and CDR2: MNHEY and SMNVEV (reference sequence). CDR3 size: 15 residues. In nucleotides, the CDR3 is TGTGCCAGCAGTGCGATGGAGGGAGGTGGAAACACCATATATTTT. Translation gives CASSAMEGGGNTIYF.

This clone was counted only a few times. Other DNA variants within this sample encode the same CDR3. The V and J genes are TRBV9 and TRBJ2-1; TRBD2 matches at 10 bases. The V segment lost 2 bases and the J segment 4 bases; nucleotides outside the gene matches: 3. The CDR3 consists of 15 residues. CDR1 is SGDLS, CDR2 YYNGEE, per germline. The CDR3 protein is CASSVTSGVYNEQFF. For the CDR3, the DNA is TGTGCCAGCAGCGTTACTAGCGGGGTGTACAATGAGCAGTTCTTC.

The chain links TRBV29-1 to TRBJ1-1, with D possibly being TRBD1 (5 bases). The CDR3 is 14 amino acids. Trimming pared 6 bases from V and 0 bases from J, leaving 14 bases between. CDR1 and CDR2 from the germline V gene are SQVTM and ANQGSEA. CDR3 loop: CSVDSSSLNTEAFF. DNA of the CDR3: TGCAGCGTAGACAGCAGCTCCCTGAACACTGAAGCTTTCTTT.

In this sample, this clone turned up a few times. This rearrangement joins TRBV18 to TRBJ2-1; 7 bases are a match to TRBD2. The CDR3 extends over 15 amino acids. V shed 3 bases, J shed 5 bases, and the junction held 7 bases outside the gene matches. Germline assignment: CDR1 KGHSH and CDR2 LQKENI. The CDR3 loop reads CASSPAAGPHNEQFF. CDR3 nucleotide sequence: TGTGCCAGCTCACCCGCAGCGGGGCCCCACAATGAGCAGTTCTTC.

The rearrangement links TRBV29-1 to TRBJ2-3; D is possibly TRBD1 (6 bases). V lost 2 bases and J 0 bases, leaving 12 bases between the germline ends. This CDR3 is 15 amino acids long. Per germline, CDR1 SQVTM and CDR2 ANQGSEA. In DNA form, the CDR3 reads TGCAGCGTTGAACGGGGACAAACTAGCACAGATACGCAGTATTTT. It yields the protein CSVERGQTSTDTQYF.

The rearrangement links TRBV5-1 to TRBJ1-2; 7 bases are a match to TRBD1. CDR3 length: 14 amino acids. Germline V CDR1 and CDR2: SGHRS, YFSETQ. Unmatched junction bases numbered 7, after V lost 2 bases and J lost 6 bases. The CDR3 loop reads CASSLGRGEDGYTF. CDR3 in DNA: TGCGCCAGCAGCTTAGGCAGGGGGGAAGATGGCTACACCTTC.